This T cell receptor beta chain stems from a study of blood T cell repertoires in COVID-19 (dated by TCRdb to the early 2020s). In the study overall: Samples covering the acute and convalescent phases of COVID-19 were provided by collaborators in the United States, Italy and Spain. Nearly every sample came with metadata listing a de-identified subject ID, COVID-19 status, age in years and sex. A freely available public database, intended as a resource for researchers studying the immune response to SARS-CoV-2, is where the repertoires were released. The prospective study material was composed of cDNA or gDNA derived from T cells, B-cell-depleted T cells, or PBMCs. Deeply sampled blood TCRbeta repertoires from subjects exposed to, actively infected with, or recovered from COVID-19 were included in the dataset. Where available, HLA class I and class II types were obtained from metadata supplied by the sample provider rather than from assay-based typing. The samples were drawn from two sources: the first 160 participants of the ongoing ImmuneRACE study, and approximately 1,300 subjects contributed by 6 global collaborators.

TCRbeta CDR3 regions were amplified from genomic DNA using the immunoSEQ Assay, a bias-controlled multiplex PCR. The authors' analysis ran thus. The number of nucleated cells in each sample was estimated by amplification of reference gene primers within the assay. Sequence reads were collapsed and filtered to measure the absolute abundance of every unique TCRbeta CDR3 rearrangement. For each sample, productive Simpson clonality was calculated as the square root of Simpson's diversity index over productive rearrangements. In its TCRdb copy, this immuneACCESS table keeps in-frame sequences only and misses some clones. Where compared with another copy, unresolved V genes explain less than half of these, and the others have no known cause. The V and J calls and clone size were taken over from that table, and D and trimming were inferred from the DNA. The sample yields under 300,000 clones; approximately 86% were counted once. The leading ten clones occupy approximately 1.7% of the sample.

Study-level results and caveats: How much clinical and demographic metadata was included differed by source and by participant, and the metadata was provided uncurated.

In the prospective study, participants were roughly 18 to 89 years old, resided in about two dozen geographic areas of the United States, and were enrolled through a virtual design. In the prospective study, cohorts were assigned on the basis of participant-reported clinical history obtained from a screening survey and a study questionnaire. Recovered participants in ImmuneRACE Cohort 3 were defined as having two consecutive negative NP/OP PCR tests, clearance from a healthcare professional, or resolution of symptoms. In the prospective study, mobile phlebotomists collected whole blood, serum and a nasopharyngeal or oropharyngeal swab from each participant. Over a roughly two-month period, participants in the prospective study had the option of providing additional blood draws and questionnaires. Blood samples from the prospective study were shipped frozen or at room temperature prior to DNA extraction.

Notes on this clone: Its antigen remains unidentified. Per-base quality was not reported, and no clone a single base away is much larger than it.

Sequencing input: PBMCs or T cells enriched from blood (not recorded which). The sequence was obtained from a woman in her fifties or sixties who had recovered from COVID-19.

The CDR3 is CASSGTTTNNEQFF. At the DNA level, the sequence is TGTGCCAGCAGTGGGACTACTACTAACAATGAGCAGTTCTTC. Recombination joined TRBV9 with TRBJ2-1, with 7 middle bases fitting TRBD2. For this chain, trimming is 5 bases at the V end and 5 bases at the J end, and the number of junction bases without a gene match is 7. Spanning cysteine to phenylalanine, the CDR3 consists of 14 amino acids. The read is trimmed to its CDR3 DNA, 42 bases read in frame from base 1. Taken from the germline V gene, the CDR1 and CDR2 loops are SGDLS and YYNGEE. The CDR3, completed at both ends by the reference TRBV9 and TRBJ2-1 genes, gives the full variable domain DSGVTQTPKHLITATGQRVTLRCSPRSGDLSVYWYQQSLDQGLQFLIQYYNGEERAKGNILERFSAQQFPDLHSELNLSSLELGDSALYFCASSGTTTNNEQFFGPGTRLTVL.